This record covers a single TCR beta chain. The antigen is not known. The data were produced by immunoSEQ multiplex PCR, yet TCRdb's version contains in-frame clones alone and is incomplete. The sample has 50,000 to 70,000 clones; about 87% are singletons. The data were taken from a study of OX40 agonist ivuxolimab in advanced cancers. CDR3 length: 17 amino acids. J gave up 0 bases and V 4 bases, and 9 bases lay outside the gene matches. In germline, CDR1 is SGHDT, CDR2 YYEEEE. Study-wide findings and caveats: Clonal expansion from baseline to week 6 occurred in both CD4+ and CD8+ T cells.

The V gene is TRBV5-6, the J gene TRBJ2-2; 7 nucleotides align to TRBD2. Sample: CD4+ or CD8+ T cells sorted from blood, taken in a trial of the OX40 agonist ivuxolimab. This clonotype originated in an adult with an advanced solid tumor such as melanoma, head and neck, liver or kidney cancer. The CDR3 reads CASSVTLGGSNTGELFF. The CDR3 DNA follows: TGTGCCAGCAGCGTGACCCTGGGGGGGTCGAACACCGGGGAGCTGTTTTTT.